One TCR beta chain is described in this entry. What it binds is unknown. Mismatch with germline at one junction end may stem from a read error. Other DNA variants within this sample encode the same CDR3. This entry comes from a study of cytomegalovirus exposure and HLA in healthy donors. Regarding the study as a whole: Whilst most TCR sequences proved rare, a subset of public TCRs occurred across many donors. Cytomegalovirus association was assigned to 150 to 200 TCR beta chains. Previously analyzed data showed that most TCR beta V segments were productive at a frequency of about 87% or about 30%.

It was healthy bone marrow donors who served as donors. The primer mix had 60 Vbeta and 13 Jbeta primers. Clones were read by immunoSEQ multiplex PCR, and TCRdb kept only the in-frame ones, dropping some. The sample's table shows about 120,000 clones. Germline V lookup: CDR1 MNHNS, CDR2 SASEGT. The CDR3 is made up of 16 amino acids. The chain has TRBV6-1 and TRBJ2-1; 12 bases map to TRBD2. The sequencing sample was made of PBMCs. The TCR originated in a man aged 18 to 29 in good health and CMV-seronegative. DNA for the CDR3: TGTGCCAGTAGTGAAGCTGGACTAGCGGGACACAATGAGCAGTTCTTC. Residues: CASSEAGLAGHNEQFF.